This is a list of T cell receptor beta chains from one sample in a study of Ad26.COV2.S vaccination and SARS-CoV-2 variants. TCRdb keeps only in-frame clones here, not all; method: immunoSEQ multiplex PCR. The sample lists 400,000 or so clones; about nine tenths were seen once. The specimen was peripheral blood, collected in a trial of Ad26.COV2.S vaccine versus placebo. All receptors come from a person between 18 and 65 years old who received the Ad26.COV2.S COVID-19 vaccine or a placebo. Each CDR3 is given with its conserved first and last residue. The D gene is left open where the match is weak. The listing skips clone size in some rows; elsewhere it reads once, few, many or a size class.

TRBJ1-2 | TRBV29-1 | 13 | NA | NA | CSVEGGADYGYTF | TGCAGCGTTGAGGGGGGCGCAGACTATGGCTACACCTTC
TRBJ2-5 | TRBV24-1 | 13 | NA | NA | CATSEAGKETQYF | TGTGCCACCAGTGAGGCGGGGAAAGAGACCCAGTACTTC
TRBJ1-1 | TRBV6-5 | 15 | NA | NA | CASSPSLGGNTEAFF | TGTGCCAGCAGCCCCTCCCTAGGGGGGAACACTGAAGCTTTCTTT
TRBJ2-3 | TRBV6-5 | 15 | NA | NA | CASSRQPPGGDTQYF | TGTGCCAGCAGTCGACAGCCCCCCGGGGGAGATACGCAGTATTTT
TRBJ2-2 | TRBV3-1/TRBV3-2 | 18 | TRBD1 | NA | CASSQALQTGLRTGELFF | TGTGCCAGCAGCCAAGCCCTTCAGACAGGGCTACGCACCGGGGAGCTGTTTTTT
TRBJ1-4 | TRBV4-1 | 14 | TRBD1 | NA | CASSQGGTGEKLFF | TGCGCCAGCAGCCAGGGAGGGACAGGGGAAAAACTGTTTTTT
TRBJ2-1 | TRBV7-2 | 15 | TRBD2 | NA | CASSLGRGGRNEQFF | TGTGCCAGCAGCTTAGGGCGGGGGGGCCGGAATGAGCAGTTCTTC
TRBJ1-2 | TRBV27 | 15 | NA | NA | CASTSSGVGSYGYTF | TGTGCCAGCACATCCTCCGGGGTGGGGTCCTATGGCTACACCTTC
TRBJ2-1 | TRBV3-1/TRBV3-2 | 15 | NA | NA | CASSQGLRVNNEQFF | TGTGCCAGCAGCCAAGGGCTGAGGGTTAACAATGAGCAGTTCTTC
TRBJ1-1 | TRBV6-6 | 14 | NA | NA | CASSYFKEDTEAFF | TGTGCCAGCAGTTACTTTAAGGAGGATACTGAAGCTTTCTTT
TRBJ2-1 | TRBV18 | 17 | TRBD2 | NA | CASSPPPGLAYDNEQFF | TGTGCCAGCTCACCCCCCCCGGGACTAGCGTATGACAATGAGCAGTTCTTC
TRBJ2-1 | TRBV2 | 16 | NA | NA | CASIRNRGGGYNEQFF | TGTGCCAGCATCAGAAACAGGGGAGGGGGCTACAATGAGCAGTTCTTC
TRBJ2-7 | TRBV7-6 | 12 | NA | NA | CASSNAVDEQYF | TGTGCCAGCAGTAACGCAGTGGACGAGCAGTACTTC
TRBJ2-5 | TRBV9 | 14 | NA | NA | CASSVAWDTETQYF | TGTGCCAGCAGCGTAGCGTGGGACACTGAGACCCAGTACTTC
TRBJ1-2 | TRBV5-4 | 17 | TRBD1 | NA | CASSFAGSRGRDYGYTF | TGTGCCAGCAGCTTCGCAGGATCCAGGGGGCGCGACTATGGCTACACCTTC
TRBJ2-1 | TRBV6-5 | 14 | TRBD2 | NA | CASSYGTRSNEQFF | TGTGCCAGCAGTTACGGGACTAGGTCCAATGAGCAGTTCTTC
TRBJ1-1 | TRBV18 | 17 | NA | NA | CASSPVAAGLGNTEAFF | TGTGCCAGCTCACCCGTAGCGGCGGGGTTGGGGAACACTGAAGCTTTCTTT
TRBJ1-2 | TRBV6-5 | 14 | NA | NA | CASSRSLKNYGYTF | TGTGCCAGCAGCCGCAGCCTGAAGAACTATGGCTACACCTTC
TRBJ2-6 | TRBV4-1 | 17 | NA | NA | CASSQEYGAGGANVLTF | TGCGCCAGCAGCCAAGAGTATGGGGCGGGTGGGGCCAACGTCCTGACTTTC
TRBJ1-2 | TRBV4-2 | 14 | NA | NA | CASSQDLGVYGYTF | TGTGCCAGCAGCCAAGATCTAGGGGTCTATGGCTACACCTTC
TRBJ1-6 | TRBV30 | 17 | TRBD1 | few | CAWSSTRTGGNNSPLHF | TGTGCCTGGAGTAGCACAAGGACAGGGGGCAATAATTCACCCCTCCACTTT
TRBJ2-3 | TRBV2 | 14 | NA | once | CASRRGGSTDTQYF | TGTGCCTCGAGGAGGGGAGGTAGCACAGATACGCAGTATTTT
TRBJ1-2 | TRBV6-5 | 14 | TRBD1 | NA | CASSQNRGMGGYTF | TGTGCCAGCAGTCAGAACAGGGGAATGGGTGGCTACACCTTC
TRBJ1-2 | TRBV10-2 | 17 | NA | once | CASSHGSTRSTSGGYTF | TGCGCCAGCAGCCACGGTTCCACACGTTCCACCTCGGGTGGCTACACCTTC
TRBJ1-3 | TRBV7-9 | 15 | NA | NA | CASSAGANSGNTIYF | TGTGCCAGCAGCGCAGGTGCAAACTCTGGAAACACCATATATTTT
TRBJ1-6 | TRBV2 | 15 | TRBD1 | NA | CASSWGQGYNSPLHF | TGTGCCAGCAGTTGGGGACAGGGTTATAATTCACCCCTCCACTTT
TRBJ1-6 | TRBV7-9 | 15 | NA | NA | CASSLEARVGSPLHF | TGTGCCAGCAGCTTAGAGGCCAGGGTAGGATCACCCCTCCACTTT
TRBJ2-4 | TRBV7-9 | 12 | NA | few | CASSLLGNIQYF | TGTGCCAGCAGCTTACTCGGGAACATTCAGTACTTC
TRBJ2-1 | TRBV27 | 19 | NA | NA | CASSFGTPGLGLNYNEQFF | TGTGCCAGCAGTTTCGGGACTCCCGGGCTAGGGCTGAACTACAATGAGCAGTTCTTC
TRBJ2-7 | TRBV19 | 15 | TRBD2 | NA | CASSTRTSGVREQYF | TGTGCCAGTAGTACACGGACTAGCGGGGTAAGGGAGCAGTACTTC
TRBJ2-7 | TRBV27 | 13 | NA | NA | CASRPGHSYEQYF | TGTGCCAGCAGGCCTGGACATTCCTACGAGCAGTACTTC
TRBJ2-1 | TRBV11-2 | 15 | NA | NA | CASSLGYRVVDEQFF | TGTGCCAGCAGCTTAGGCTACCGAGTAGTAGATGAGCAGTTCTTC
TRBJ2-1 | TRBV24-1 | 11 | NA | NA | CATSAYNEQFF | TGTGCCACCAGTGCTTACAATGAGCAGTTCTTC
TRBJ1-2 | TRBV4-1 | 15 | NA | NA | CASSQGPGPNYGYTF | TGCGCCAGCAGCCAAGGCCCCGGGCCGAACTATGGCTACACCTTC
TRBJ1-2 | TRBV12-3/TRBV12-4 | 13 | NA | NA | CASTWGGPGGYTF | TGTGCCAGCACCTGGGGCGGACCGGGGGGCTACACCTTC
TRBJ1-5 | TRBV19 | 16 | NA | NA | CASSMAPWGSNQPQHF | TGTGCCAGTAGTATGGCTCCGTGGGGGAGCAATCAGCCCCAGCATTTT
TRBJ1-1 | TRBV12-3/TRBV12-4 | 11 | NA | NA | CASSFGREAFF | TGTGCCAGCAGTTTCGGCAGGGAAGCTTTCTTT
TRBJ2-7 | TRBV7-6 | 17 | TRBD1 | NA | CASSSGTGPAPAAEQYF | TGTGCCAGCAGCTCCGGGACAGGCCCAGCACCGGCGGCCGAGCAGTACTTC
TRBJ2-7 | TRBV5-5 | 15 | NA | NA | CASSFGAAPTYEQYF | TGTGCCAGCAGCTTCGGGGCAGCCCCTACCTACGAGCAGTACTTC